What follows describes a single T cell receptor (beta chain). The source of the sample is a study of human T cells and chemical hapten exposure. For the study at large: During the approximately 23-week study period, patients had diphenylcyclopropenone applied to the scalp every week.

TCRdb processed the RACE reads anew with MiXCR; each CDR3 protein has one entry. The data hold 95,000 to 100,000 distinct CDR3 sequences, with approximately 13% observed a single time. V lost 0 bases and J 1 base, leaving 13 bases between the germline ends. CDR1 is MNHEY, CDR2 SVGEGT, per germline. CDR3 length: 16 amino acids. Time point specified: patch test 1, 2 weeks after DPC sensitization. Described treatment: therapeutic diphenylcyclopropenone sensitization with weekly scalp DPC. The study enrolled 18 to 70-year-old alopecia patients suitable for DPC. Unfractionated whole blood yielded total RNA.

Here the sequenced sample was whole blood, taken in connection with sensitization to the hapten diphenylcyclopropenone (DPC). This chain joins TRBV6-2 or TRBV6-3 and TRBJ2-7, with D perhaps TRBD2 (6 bases). This TCR derives from a woman aged 40 to 55 with alopecia areata. Some clones in this sample may be carry-over from other donors' samples. The CDR3 sequence: CASSYSMVAASYEQYF. Written as DNA, the CDR3 is TGTGCCAGCAGTTACTCGATGGTAGCGGCATCCTACGAGCAGTACTTC.